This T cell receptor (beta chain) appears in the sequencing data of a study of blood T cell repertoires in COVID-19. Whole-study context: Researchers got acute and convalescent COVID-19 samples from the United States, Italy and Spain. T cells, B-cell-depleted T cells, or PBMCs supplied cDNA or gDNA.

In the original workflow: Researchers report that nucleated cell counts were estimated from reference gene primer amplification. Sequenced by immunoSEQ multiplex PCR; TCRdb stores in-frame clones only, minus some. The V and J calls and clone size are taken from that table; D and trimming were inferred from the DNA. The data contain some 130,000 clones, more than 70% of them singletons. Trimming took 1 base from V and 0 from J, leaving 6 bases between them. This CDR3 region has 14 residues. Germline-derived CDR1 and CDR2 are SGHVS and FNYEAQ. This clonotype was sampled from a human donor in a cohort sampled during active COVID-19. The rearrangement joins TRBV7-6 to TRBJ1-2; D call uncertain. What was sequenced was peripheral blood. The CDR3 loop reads CASSLDRANYGYTF. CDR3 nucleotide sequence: TGTGCCAGCAGCTTAGACAGAGCTAACTATGGCTACACCTTC.